This note documents a single T cell receptor beta chain sequence. Its antigen is undetermined. Time point: newly diagnosed GD, antithyroid drugs for less than 3 months. The TCR library was prepared using RNA isolated from PBMCs. Approximately 8.6-milliliter peripheral blood samples went into EDTA tubes. Library construction for TCR beta used iRepertoire HTBI primers and Arm-PCR of CDR3 regions. TCRdb recomputed calls from the multiplex PCR reads with MiXCR, one row per CDR3 protein. The table has about 440,000 distinct CDR3 sequences, around 17% seen once. This sample was taken from a study of regulatory T cells in long-lasting Graves disease. Study results and limitations: Persistent disease favored TRBV28, TRBJ1-2 and TRBJ2-5.

Germline lookup yields CDR1 MNHEY and CDR2 SVGAGI. Germline trimming cut 4 bases from V and 5 bases from J; bases unmatched to any gene: 16. This CDR3 comprises 18 residues. The sample was also linked to a second study, of T cells in Graves' hyperthyroidism and ophthalmopathy. That report notes: In the analysis, a 13 V-J model separated ophthalmopathy from stable hyperthyroidism.

The sequence derives from a woman under 30 with Graves disease. The rearrangement joins TRBV6-5 to TRBJ2-2, with 7 bases matching TRBD1. The sequencing here drew on peripheral blood mononuclear cells (PBMCs), taken at new diagnosis, from a patient treated with antithyroid drugs. The CDR3 bases are TGTGCCAGCAGTTCCCTACACAGGGGTGTATCGTTGACCGGGGAGCTGTTTTTT. This translates into CASSSLHRGVSLTGELFF.